Each of the 27 T cell receptor beta chains below was sequenced from the same sample in a study of blood T cell repertoires in COVID-19. Repertoires were generated with immunoSEQ multiplex PCR, while TCRdb's copy carries only in-frame clones and drops some. The table includes about 400,000 clones, 85% to 90% detected once. Material: peripheral blood. The receptors shown here come from a human donor in a cohort sampled during active COVID-19.

The chain joins TRBV28 to TRBJ2-3; D is undetermined. Trimming took off 6 bases at V and 8 bases at J, with 12 bases between the two ends. This CDR3 spans 12 amino acids. Germline V gives CDR1 MDHEN, CDR2 SYDVKM. CDR3 nucleotide sequence: TGTGCCAGCAGGGGCCTTGGTAGTACGCAGTATTTT. It translates to CASRGLGSTQYF.

V gene TRBV10-3 combines with J gene TRBJ2-3, with 7 bases aligning to TRBD1. Germline loops: CDR1 ENHRY, CDR2 SYGVKD. V was clipped by 6 bases and J by 4 bases; unmatched bases: 7. CDR3 size: 14 residues. CDR3 loop: CAIRTGESADTQYF. The CDR3 DNA is TGTGCCATCAGAACAGGGGAAAGCGCAGATACGCAGTATTTT.

This sequence joins TRBV24-1 and TRBJ2-5, with 8 bases identical to TRBD2. Germline CDR1 and CDR2: KGHDR and SFDVKD. V lost 0 bases and J lost 2; bases outside the gene matches: 4. This CDR3 has 16 amino acids. CDR3 in amino acids: CATSDLEGLEQETQYF. The CDR3 DNA follows: TGTGCCACCAGTGATTTGGAGGGACTAGAGCAAGAGACCCAGTACTTC.

The V gene is TRBV29-1, the J gene TRBJ2-7, with unresolved D. The CDR3 loop spans 12 amino acids. Deletions cut 4 bases from V and 1 base from J, with 8 bases between. Per the germline V gene, CDR1 is SQVTM and CDR2 is ANQGSEA. CDR3 DNA: TGCAGCGTTGTTTCCGGGTCCTACGAGCAGTACTTC. This encodes CSVVSGSYEQYF.

This chain joins TRBV2 and TRBJ2-5; 10 bases map to TRBD2. This CDR3 contains 14 residues. With V trimmed by 7 bases and J by 3 bases, 5 bases remained unmatched. Germline CDR1 and CDR2: SNHLY and FYNNEI. In DNA, the CDR3 is TGTGCCAGCAAGTCCCTAGCGGGAGAAGAGACCCAGTACTTC. Amino acids: CASKSLAGEETQYF.

J is TRBJ2-7 and V is TRBV20-1; 9 bases align to TRBD1. The CDR3 is made up of 14 amino acids. Germline assignment: CDR1 DFQATT and CDR2 SNEGSKA (reference sequence). With 3 bases clipped from V and 6 bases from J, the junction kept 9 bases outside the gene matches. The CDR3: CSASSPGTGSEQYF. The CDR3, as DNA: TGCAGTGCTAGTTCTCCAGGGACAGGGAGCGAGCAGTACTTC.

This sequence joins TRBV6-5 and TRBJ2-1, with no clear D. Germline CDR1 and CDR2: MNHEY and SVGAGI. The length of the CDR3 is 16 residues. V lost 0 bases to trimming and J lost 0 bases, with 9 bases between them. The CDR3 nucleotides read TGTGCCAGCAGTTACTCGATCCGGAGCTCCTACAATGAGCAGTTCTTC. Amino acids: CASSYSIRSSYNEQFF.

This clone was found once. CDR3 nucleotide sequence: TGTGCCAGCAGTTTTAGGTTCAGGTCAGATAATGAGCAGTTCTTC. Its translation: CASSFRFRSDNEQFF. The V and J genes are TRBV27 and TRBJ2-1; unclear D gene. The V end was cut by 3 bases, the J end by 7 bases, with 16 bases between. The germline V gene encodes CDR1 MNHEY and CDR2 SMNVEV (reference sequence). The CDR3 runs to 15 residues.

V usage is TRBV7-2 and J usage is TRBJ1-2; weak D call: TRBD1 (5 bases). This CDR3 spans 15 amino acids. Germline V gives CDR1 SGHTA, CDR2 FQGNSA. V lost 2 bases and J lost 4, with 14 bases in between. The CDR3 DNA reads as TGTGCCAGCAGCTTATCTCCGGGGGGAGGCTATGGCTACACCTTC. Encoded protein: CASSLSPGGGYGYTF.

The CDR3 spells CASSLDSGGTYEQYF. The CDR3 region has the DNA TGTGCCAGCAGCTTAGATTCAGGGGGCACGTACGAGCAGTACTTC. The chain couples TRBV7-9 to TRBJ2-7; 8 positions agree with TRBD1. Germline CDR1 SEHNR, CDR2 FQNEAQ (reference sequence). This CDR3 has 15 residues. With 1 base clipped from V and 4 bases from J, the junction kept 6 bases outside the gene matches.

The chain joins TRBV27 to TRBJ1-1; D is perhaps TRBD1 (6 bases). The CDR3 runs to 15 residues. V was cut by 0 bases and J by 4 bases, with 12 bases left in between. CDR1 is MNHEY, CDR2 SMNVEV, per germline (reference sequence). The DNA for the CDR3 is TGTGCCAGCAGTTTATCGGCAGGGGTGGGCACTGAAGCTTTCTTT. This gives the protein CASSLSAGVGTEAFF.

This clone occurred a few times. The chain links TRBV6-6 to TRBJ2-7, with 10 bases lining up with TRBD2. The ends lost 6 bases at V and 5 bases at J; junction bases unmatched: 4. The CDR3 has 13 amino acids. CDR1 is MNHNY, CDR2 SVGAGI, per germline (reference sequence). CDR3 sequence: CASRGTSEDEQYF. In nucleotides, the CDR3 is TGTGCCAGCAGGGGGACTAGCGAAGACGAGCAGTACTTC.

The chain carries TRBV5-1 and TRBJ2-2, with TRBD2 matching over 13 bases. Germline V lookup: CDR1 SGHRS, CDR2 YFSETQ. This CDR3 spans 17 amino acids. V lost 4 bases, J lost 0 bases, and 3 bases stayed unmatched. The CDR3 DNA reads TGCGCCAGCAGCCCCGGGACTAGCGGGACGAACACCGGGGAGCTGTTTTTT. Amino acid sequence: CASSPGTSGTNTGELFF.

V usage is TRBV19 and J usage is TRBJ1-5, with unresolved D. V was pared by 1 base and J by 3 bases, with 7 bases between. The CDR3 consists of 14 residues. Germline loops: CDR1 LNHDA, CDR2 SQIVND (reference sequence). CDR3 sequence: CASSIGQNNQPQHF. For the CDR3, the DNA is TGTGCCAGTAGTATAGGGCAGAACAATCAGCCCCAGCATTTT.

This clone was counted once. V and J are TRBV5-1 and TRBJ1-2; 12 bases align to TRBD1. Looked up from germline, CDR1 is SGHRS and CDR2 is YFSETQ. This CDR3 contains 15 residues. The J segment lost 6 bases and the V segment lost 4 bases, leaving 7 bases of the junction unmatched. The CDR3 DNA is TGCGCCAGCAGCCCCCGGGACAGGGGGCAGGATGGCTACACCTTC. Translated: CASSPRDRGQDGYTF.

CDR3 bases: TGTGCCAGCACCCCCCGGACTAGCAGCACAGATACGCAGTATTTT. Protein product: CASTPRTSSTDTQYF. The chain employs TRBV27 and TRBJ2-3; 8 bases line up with TRBD2. J lost 0 bases, V lost 7 bases, and 6 bases had no gene match. Germline V gene lookup returns CDR1 MNHEY and CDR2 SMNVEV (reference sequence). This CDR3 has 15 amino acids.

The J gene is TRBJ2-7, the V gene TRBV7-8; the match to TRBD1 covers 7 bases. The CDR3 has 15 residues. The V gene's germline CDR1 is SGHVS and CDR2 FQNEAQ. The V gene end was trimmed by 2 bases and the J gene end by 2 bases; junction bases not matched to a gene: 6. CDR3 coding DNA: TGTGCCAGCAGCTTATCCGGGACAGAGACCTACGAGCAGTACTTC. It encodes CASSLSGTETYEQYF.

This clone was seen a handful of times. The chain has TRBV6-4 and TRBJ1-5, with D unresolved. This CDR3 has 19 residues. Germline CDR1 and CDR2: MRHNA and SNTAGT. Deletions cut 2 bases from V and 0 bases from J, with 20 bases between. CDR3 sequence: CASSDPRSEPQDSNQPQHF. As DNA, the CDR3 is TGTGCCAGCAGTGACCCCCGGTCAGAGCCCCAGGATAGCAATCAGCCCCAGCATTTT.

CDR3 sequence reads: CASSGGIRSPLHF. CDR3 DNA sequence: TGTGCCAGCAGTGGGGGCATTCGTTCACCCCTCCACTTT. The V and J genes are TRBV2 and TRBJ1-6, with D possibly being TRBD1 (5 bases). V shed 4 bases and J shed 9 bases, with 10 bases lying between them. This CDR3 is 13 amino acids long. Germline lookup yields CDR1 SNHLY and CDR2 FYNNEI.

This chain links TRBV7-2 with TRBJ1-1; 8 bases map to TRBD1. This CDR3 is built from 15 residues. CDR1 is SGHTA and CDR2 is FQGNSA in the germline V gene. The J segment lost 1 base and the V segment lost 5 bases, leaving 6 bases of the junction unmatched. The CDR3 DNA reads as TGTGCCAGCAGCGCCGAGACAGGGGAGAACACTGAAGCTTTCTTT. Its translation is CASSAETGENTEAFF.

V is TRBV7-2 and J is TRBJ2-7; the D gene is possibly TRBD2 (7 bases). The CDR3 contains 15 residues. The V end was cut by 5 bases, the J end by 4 bases, with 18 bases between. Germline V gene sequence: CDR1 SGHTA, CDR2 FQGNSA. CDR3 protein: CASSGRGGGQYEQYF. CDR3 in DNA: TGTGCCAGCAGCGGAAGGGGCGGGGGCCAGTACGAGCAGTACTTC.

The chain's CDR3 is CASSVQGGPQHF. The CDR3 coding sequence is TGTGCCAGTAGTGTACAGGGTGGACCCCAGCATTTT. This chain uses TRBV19 with TRBJ1-5; TRBD1 is a possible D gene (6 bases). Germline lookup yields CDR1 LNHDA and CDR2 SQIVND (reference sequence). This CDR3 is 12 amino acids long. Trimming left V 5 bases short and J 10 bases short, with 12 bases between.

V is TRBV2 and J is TRBJ2-7, with 9 bases matching TRBD1. Germline lookup yields CDR1 SNHLY and CDR2 FYNNEI. The CDR3 is made up of 17 amino acids. J was trimmed by 5 bases and V by 0 bases; bases with no gene match: 11. The CDR3 DNA follows: TGTGCCAGCAGTGAAGCGGGGACCAACAGGGGGCTGAACGAGCAGTACTTC. Translated: CASSEAGTNRGLNEQYF.

The chain couples TRBV3-1 (or the pseudogene TRBV3-2) to TRBJ2-5; 12 bases agree with TRBD2. CDR3 length equals 18 residues. Germline V gives CDR1 LGHDT, CDR2 YNNKEL (reference sequence). The ends lost 4 bases at V and 2 bases at J; junction bases unmatched: 11. DNA of the CDR3: TGTGCCAGCAGCCCCCAACCAGGACTAGCGGGGAAACAAGAGACCCAGTACTTC. This encodes CASSPQPGLAGKQETQYF.

V is TRBV27 and J is TRBJ1-5; 9 positions agree with TRBD1. V lost 4 bases and J lost 6; bases outside the gene matches: 7. The CDR3 loop spans 15 amino acids. Germline V lookup: CDR1 MNHEY, CDR2 SMNVEV (reference sequence). In DNA form, the CDR3 reads TGTGCCAGCAGTTCTTGGAAGGACAGGGGTCAGCCCCAGCATTTT. Protein product: CASSSWKDRGQPQHF.

The chain recombines TRBV27 with TRBJ1-1, with TRBD1 as a possible D gene (6 bases). V shed 6 bases and J shed 10 bases, with 18 bases lying between them. The CDR3 has 13 amino acids. Germline CDR1 MNHEY, CDR2 SMNVEV (reference sequence). The CDR3 DNA reads TGTGCCAGCAGCAAATCCCGGGACAAGGGAGCTTTCTTT. Encoded protein: CASSKSRDKGAFF.

V and J are TRBV30 and TRBJ2-1; TRBD2 matches 11 bases. The CDR3 loop spans 15 amino acids. CDR1 GTSNPN and CDR2 SVGIG come from the germline V gene (reference sequence). J was trimmed by 8 bases and V by 3 bases; bases with no gene match: 9. CDR3 DNA sequence: TGTGCCTGGAGGGGTTTAGCGGGAGGGTCGGATGAGCAGTTCTTC. Translation gives CAWRGLAGGSDEQFF.